This T cell receptor (beta chain) is from a study of cytomegalovirus exposure and HLA in healthy donors. The table lists this clone with a few counts. Primers for the PCR totalled 60 Vbeta and 13 Jbeta. This table comes from immunoSEQ multiplex PCR, and its TCRdb copy is limited to in-frame clones, with some not included. The sample comprises 85,000 to 100,000 clones, 64% of which are singletons, and about 2.3% rests with the top ten. This TCR derives from a human donor in good health. Sequencing used PBMCs.

CDR3 sequence reads: CASSTRTVWNTEAFF. CDR3 nucleotide sequence: TGTGCCAGCAGCACGCGGACAGTTTGGAACACTGAAGCTTTCTTT. The J gene is TRBJ1-1, the V gene TRBV7-6, with D possibly TRBD1 on 6 matching bases. The V end lost 5 bases, the J end lost 1 base, and 14 bases lay between the germline ends. Germline V gene sequence: CDR1 SGHVS, CDR2 FNYEAQ. The CDR3 loop spans 15 amino acids.